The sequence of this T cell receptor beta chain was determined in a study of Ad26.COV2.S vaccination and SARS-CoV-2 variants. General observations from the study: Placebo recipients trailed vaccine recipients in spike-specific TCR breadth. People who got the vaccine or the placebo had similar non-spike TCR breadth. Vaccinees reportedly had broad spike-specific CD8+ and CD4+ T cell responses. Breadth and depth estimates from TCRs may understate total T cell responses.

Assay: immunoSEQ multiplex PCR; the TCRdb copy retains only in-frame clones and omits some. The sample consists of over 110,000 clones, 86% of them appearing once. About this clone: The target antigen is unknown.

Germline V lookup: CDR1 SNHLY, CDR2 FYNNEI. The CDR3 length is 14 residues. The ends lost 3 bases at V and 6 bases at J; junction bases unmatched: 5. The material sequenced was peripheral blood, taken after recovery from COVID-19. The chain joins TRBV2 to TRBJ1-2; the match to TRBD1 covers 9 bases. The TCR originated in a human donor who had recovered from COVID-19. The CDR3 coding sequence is TGTGCCAGCAGTGACAACAGGGGGCTCGATGGCTACACCTTC. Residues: CASSDNRGLDGYTF.